The 24 T cell receptor beta chains given below trace back to one sample, sequenced in a study of breast tumors, draining lymph nodes, adjacent tissues. TCRdb reanalysed the multiplex PCR reads using MiXCR and keeps one entry per CDR3 protein. This table holds about 25,000 distinct CDR3 sequences, roughly 21% found once. Material for sequencing was breast tumor tissue. These receptors were taken from a female donor with breast cancer. Some clones in this sample may be carry-over from other donors' samples.

This clonotype is a singleton in its sample. The chain carries TRBV11-2 and TRBJ2-7, with D perhaps given as TRBD1 or TRBD2 (5 bases each). V was cut by 4 bases and J by 4 bases, with 17 bases left in between. Germline V lookup: CDR1 SGHAT, CDR2 FQNNGV. This CDR3 contains 15 residues. The CDR3 sequence is CASSSSRGRAYEQYF. As DNA, the CDR3 is TGTGCCAGCAGCTCGTCCCGGGGCAGGGCTTACGAGCAGTACTTC. Together with reference TRBV11-2 and TRBJ2-7, the CDR3 gives the full variable domain: EAGVAQSPRYKIIEKRQSVAFWCNPISGHATLYWYQQILGQGPKLLIQFQNNGVVDDSQLPKDRFSAERLKGVDSTLKIQPAKLEDSAVYLCASSSSRGRAYEQYFGPGTRLTVT.

Comment on this clonotype: One end of the junction varies from germline; a read error may be responsible. The CDR3 loop is CATSRVDLAGRTQNF. The DNA for the CDR3 is TGCGCCACCAGCAGGGTGGACCTTGCGGGACGGACCCAGAACTTC. The J gene is TRBJ2-5, the V gene TRBV15, with D possibly being TRBD2 (6 bases). CDR1 LNHNV and CDR2 YYDKDF come from the germline V gene (reference sequence). The CDR3 length is 15 residues. Drawing the rest from reference TRBV15 and TRBJ2-5, the complete variable domain is DAMVIQNPRYQVTQFGKPVTLSCSQTLNHNVMYWYQQKSSQAPKLLFHYYDKDFNNEADTPDNFQSRRPNTSFCFLDIRSPGLGDTAMYLCATSRVDLAGRTQNFGPGTRLLVL.

This clonotype was seen many times. This chain connects TRBV5-1 to TRBJ2-3, with a weak D call TRBD2 (5 bases). Germline CDR1 and CDR2: SGHRS and YFSETQ. Trimming removed 4 bases from V and 4 bases from J, with 13 bases in between. This CDR3 has 14 residues. CDR3 sequence (DNA): TGCGCCAGCAGCCTCTGGACCGGGGCAGATACGCAGTATTTT. This gives the protein CASSLWTGADTQYF.

About this clonotype itself: This may be a read error: a much more frequent sequence differs by one nucleotide. A read error is likely, as this CDR3 ends without the conserved phenylalanine or tryptophan. The CDR3 DNA is TGTGCCAGCTCACCACTCGGGGAGGCCTACGAGCAGTACTCC. It yields the protein CASSPLGEAYEQYS. The chain uses TRBV18 and TRBJ2-7, with D perhaps matching TRBD2 (6 bases). V gave up 1 base and J gave up 2 bases, with 9 bases separating them. Looked up from germline, CDR1 is KGHSH and CDR2 is LQKENI. The CDR3 totals 14 residues.

This clonotype was recorded many times. J is TRBJ2-7 and V is TRBV18; 9 nucleotides match TRBD1. CDR1 KGHSH and CDR2 LQKENI come from the germline V gene. The trim removed 3 bases at V and 5 bases at J, leaving 8 bases unmatched. CDR3 length: 15 amino acids. DNA for the CDR3: TGTGCCAGCTCACCGAAGGACAGGGGAGTCAACGAGCAGTACTTC. It specifies CASSPKDRGVNEQYF. The whole variable domain, filled in from reference TRBV18 and TRBJ2-7, reads NAGVMQNPRHLVRRRGQEARLRCSPMKGHSHVYWYRQLPEEGLKFMVYLQKENIIDESGMPKERFSAEFPKEGPSILRIQQVVRGDSAAYFCASSPKDRGVNEQYFGPGTRLTVT.

This clonotype has ten or more counts. This chain links TRBV7-9 with TRBJ2-1, with 8 nucleotides matching TRBD2. Trimming removed 2 bases from V and 1 base from J; junction bases left unmatched: 7. The CDR3 consists of 17 residues. Germline values: CDR1 SEHNR, CDR2 FQNEAQ (reference sequence). Written as DNA, the CDR3 is TGTGCCAGCAGCTTATACGGGGGGGGGGGTTCCTACAATGAGCAGTTCTTC. It codes for CASSLYGGGGSYNEQFF.

The table lists this clonotype with a count of one. The rearrangement links TRBV20-1 to TRBJ2-7; 9 bases match TRBD1. Trimming took 3 bases from V and 2 from J; bases not matched to a gene: 8. Germline assignment: CDR1 DFQATT and CDR2 SNEGSKA (reference sequence). The CDR3 covers 15 residues. The CDR3, as DNA: TGCAGTGCTAGCCTGGGACAGGGAGGGCCCTACGAGCAGTACTTC. Protein sequence: CSASLGQGGPYEQYF.

This clonotype is medium-sized by share. The V call is TRBV12-3 or TRBV12-4, the J call TRBJ2-7; 7 bases fit TRBD1. J gave up 6 bases and V 3 bases, and 8 bases lay outside the gene matches. The CDR3 length is 14 residues. CDR3 residues: CASSLGTVMGEQYF. The CDR3 DNA reads as TGTGCCAGCAGTTTGGGGACAGTCATGGGCGAGCAGTACTTC.

The chain uses TRBV12-2 and TRBJ2-7; the table assigns TRBD1, which was not confirmed against the DNA. TRBV12-2 is recorded as a pseudogene. This CDR3 contains 16 residues. CDR3 bases: TGTGCAAGTCGCTTAGCGGCCCGGGACAGGGGTGACGAGCAGTACTTC. Amino acids: CASRLAARDRGDEQYF.

Judged by abundance, this clonotype is large. The genes are TRBV10-2 and TRBJ1-2, with D uncertain. Germline loops: CDR1 WSHSY, CDR2 SAAADI. CDR3 length: 14 residues. V was pared by 2 bases and J by 0 bases, with 7 bases between. The CDR3 reads CASSEPDTNYGYTF. For the CDR3, the DNA is TGCGCCAGCAGTGAGCCGGATACTAACTATGGCTACACCTTC.

This clonotype was seen many times. The chain combines TRBV28 with TRBJ2-5; perhaps TRBD2 as D (6 bases). Trimming left V 7 bases short and J 5 bases short, with 14 bases between. The CDR3 has 13 amino acids. Looked up from germline, CDR1 is MDHEN and CDR2 is SYDVKM. CDR3 DNA sequence: TGTGCCAGCACACTGGTGCGGGGTGAGACCCAGTACTTC. Encoded protein: CASTLVRGETQYF.

This clonotype came up many times. This rearrangement joins TRBV20-1 to TRBJ2-2; D call uncertain. This CDR3 region has 15 residues. V shed 3 bases and J shed 0 bases, with 11 bases lying between them. Looked up from germline, CDR1 is DFQATT and CDR2 is SNEGSKA (reference sequence). CDR3 DNA: TGCAGTGCTAGCGATTCCGGGTCGAACACCGGGGAGCTGTTTTTT. It yields the protein CSASDSGSNTGELFF.

This clonotype was found many times. This rearrangement joins TRBV4-1 to TRBJ2-5, with TRBD1 as a possible D gene (6 bases). The germline V gene encodes CDR1 MGHRA and CDR2 YSYEKL. This CDR3 has 14 amino acids. Trimming removed 4 bases from V and 7 bases from J, with 16 bases in between. CDR3 region: CASSPQAGVVTQYF. The DNA for the CDR3 is TGCGCCAGCAGCCCCCAGGCAGGGGTGGTGACCCAGTACTTC.

The rearrangement uses TRBV9 and TRBJ1-2, with 7 positions matching TRBD1. J gave up 3 bases and V 0 bases, and 8 bases lay outside the gene matches. The CDR3 is made up of 16 amino acids. Germline CDR1 reads SGDLS; CDR2 reads YYNGEE. The chain's CDR3 is CASSVAPSGTDYGYTF. The CDR3 DNA follows: TGTGCCAGCAGCGTAGCGCCCTCGGGGACAGACTATGGCTACACCTTC.

Only a few counts were recorded for this clonotype. The chain links TRBV9 to TRBJ2-6, with 9 bases that match TRBD1. The CDR3 extends over 20 amino acids. Germline CDR1 is SGDLS and CDR2 is YYNGEE. After removal of 3 bases from V and 1 base from J, the junction contained 14 bases not matched to a gene. The CDR3 sequence is CASSALDRGTRGSGANVLTF. DNA for the CDR3: TGTGCCAGCAGCGCCCTGGACAGGGGAACTAGGGGTTCTGGGGCCAACGTCCTGACTTTC.

In this sample, this clonotype turned up many times. The junction differs from germline at one of its ends, possibly a read error. J is TRBJ2-1 and V is TRBV29-1, with 11 positions matching TRBD1. The CDR3 runs 12 residues. Germline V gene lookup returns CDR1 SQVTM and CDR2 ANQGSEA. CDR3 sequence reads: CSPNVPGQGGSF. The CDR3, as DNA: TGCAGCCCTAACGTACCGGGACAGGGGGGTTCTTTC.

The chain couples TRBV2 to TRBJ1-2; D unresolved. Germline values: CDR1 SNHLY, CDR2 FYNNEI. With 4 bases removed from V and 3 bases from J, the gap between germline ends came to 15 bases. CDR3 length equals 15 residues. The chain's CDR3 is CASSGVGVDDYGYTF. In DNA form, the CDR3 reads TGTGCCAGCAGTGGAGTTGGGGTAGATGACTATGGCTACACCTTC.

Remarks on this clonotype: This sequence is one base from a far larger clone and is likely a read error. The J gene is TRBJ2-3, the V gene TRBV12-3 or TRBV12-4; no definite D call. There are 11 residues in the CDR3. The CDR3 sequence is CASGLTDTQYF. In DNA form, the CDR3 reads TGTGCCAGCGGTTTAACAGATACGCAGTATTTT.

Many counts were recorded for this clonotype. V and J are TRBV20-1 and TRBJ2-3; D not resolved. Trimming pared 0 bases from V and 6 bases from J, leaving 7 bases between. The CDR3 spans 12 residues. Germline CDR1 and CDR2: DFQATT and SNEGSKA (reference sequence). The CDR3 here is CSARDQWDTQYF. DNA of the CDR3: TGCAGTGCTAGAGATCAGTGGGATACGCAGTATTTT.

A remark on this clonotype: This is likely a read error, given that the CDR3 carries no conserved phenylalanine or tryptophan at its end. The gene calls are TRBV2 and TRBJ1-6, with D perhaps matching TRBD1 (5 bases). Trimming shortened V by 1 base and J by 10 bases, and 17 bases separated the two germline ends. Looked up from germline, CDR1 is SNHLY and CDR2 is FYNNEI. The CDR3 covers 16 residues. Here the CDR3 reads CASSEVEGAGDSPLHI. DNA for the CDR3: TGTGCCAGCAGTGAAGTCGAAGGGGCTGGGGACTCACCCCTCCACATT.

At least ten counts were recorded for this clonotype. The chain links TRBV7-9 to TRBJ2-7; D is uncertain. The CDR3 extends over 11 amino acids. Germline V gene sequence: CDR1 SEHNR, CDR2 FQNEAQ (reference sequence). Trimming left V 1 base short and J 5 bases short, with 3 bases between. CDR3: CASSLVDEQYF. In DNA form, the CDR3 reads TGTGCCAGCAGCTTAGTCGACGAGCAGTACTTC.

This clonotype appeared many times. The V gene is TRBV5-1, the J gene TRBJ2-7; 10 bases map to TRBD2. Germline values: CDR1 SGHRS, CDR2 YFSETQ. The CDR3 runs 14 residues. The V segment lost 3 bases and the J segment 3 bases; nucleotides outside the gene matches: 3. In DNA form, the CDR3 reads TGCGCCAGCAGCTCCGGGACTAGCGTCTACGAGCAGTACTTC. Translated, it gives CASSSGTSVYEQYF.

This clonotype was observed many times. The chain recombines TRBV5-6 with TRBJ2-2; D possibly corresponds to TRBD2 (5 bases). The CDR3 length is 15 residues. V gave up 4 bases and J gave up 1 base, with 11 bases separating them. Germline V gene sequence: CDR1 SGHDT, CDR2 YYEEEE. CDR3 DNA: TGTGCCAGCAGCCCTCTAGCACAGAACACCGGGGAGCTGTTTTTT. Translation: CASSPLAQNTGELFF.

There are many counts of this clonotype. The chain carries TRBV20-1 and TRBJ2-1; 10 nucleotides match TRBD2. V gave up 0 bases and J gave up 3 bases; unmatched junction bases: 2. CDR1 is DFQATT, CDR2 SNEGSKA, per germline (reference sequence). The CDR3 contains 15 residues. The CDR3 DNA reads as TGCAGTGCTAGAGATGGGACTAGCGACTACAATGAGCAGTTCTTC. This codes for CSARDGTSDYNEQFF.